These 29 T cell receptor beta chains came from one sample sequenced in a study of regulatory T cells in long-lasting Graves disease. Described time point: persistent/refractory GD, antithyroid drugs over 5 years with positive TRAb. PBMC-extracted RNA yielded the TCR library. Relying on iRepertoire HTBI primers and Arm-PCR of CDR3 regions, the team built TCR beta libraries. A single record per CDR3 protein comes from TCRdb applying MiXCR to the multiplex PCR reads. The sample yields some 340,000 distinct CDR3 sequences, roughly 23% seen once. The source was peripheral blood mononuclear cells (PBMCs), collected when the disease was refractory, from a patient treated with antithyroid drugs. The origin of the receptors is a woman in her forties with Graves disease.

This clonotype was seen repeatedly, ten times or more. The chain links TRBV2 to TRBJ2-5; 7 positions agree with TRBD1. Germline V lookup: CDR1 SNHLY, CDR2 FYNNEI. V shed 0 bases, J shed 5 bases, and the junction held 6 bases outside the gene matches. The length of the CDR3 is 15 residues. The CDR3, as DNA: TGTGCCAGCAGTGAAGCGGACAGGAGATGGGAGACCCAGTACTTC. Protein product: CASSEADRRWETQYF.

This clonotype has a count of ten or more. The chain combines TRBV28 with TRBJ2-7; TRBD1 might be the D (6 bases). The V and J ends lost 2 bases and 4 bases respectively, with 9 bases between them. Germline CDR1 MDHEN, CDR2 SYDVKM. The CDR3 consists of 13 residues. The CDR3 bases are TGTGCCAGCAGTTTAACAGGGATGTACGAGCAGTACTTC. Translated, it gives CASSLTGMYEQYF.

This clonotype has a count of ten or more. The gene calls are TRBV7-2 and TRBJ1-4, with 7 bases fitting TRBD1. The V and J ends lost 7 bases and 7 bases, in that order; junction bases with no gene match: 6. CDR3 length equals 13 residues. CDR1 and CDR2 (germline): SGHTA, FQGNSA. The CDR3 DNA reads as TGTGCCAGCACAACAGGGGTTGGTGAAAAACTGTTTTTT. This encodes CASTTGVGEKLFF. Based on the CDR3 plus reference TRBV7-2 and TRBJ1-4, the full variable domain is GAGVSQSPSNKVTEKGKDVELRCDPISGHTALYWYRQSLGQGLEFLIYFQGNSAPDKSGLPSDRFSAERTGGSVSTLTIQRTQQEDSAVYLCASTTGVGEKLFFGSGTQLSVL.

This clonotype was recorded at least ten times. The chain carries TRBV25-1 and TRBJ1-4; no reliable D call. The CDR3 consists of 15 residues. Germline loops: CDR1 MGHDK, CDR2 SYGVNS. V lost 5 bases and J lost 3, with 13 bases in between. The CDR3, as DNA: TGTGCCAGCAGTAGGCGGGGAAATCCTAATGAAAAACTGTTTTTT. Translating it yields CASSRRGNPNEKLFF.

The chain employs TRBV6-2 or TRBV6-3 and TRBJ2-1; 8 bases line up with TRBD2. Looked up from germline, CDR1 is MNHEY and CDR2 is SVGEGT. V lost 5 bases and J lost 4; bases outside the gene matches: 7. The length of the CDR3 is 15 residues. The CDR3 reads CASSTSGQGYNEQFF. The CDR3, as DNA: TGTGCCAGCAGTACTAGCGGTCAAGGTTACAATGAGCAGTTCTTC.

In its sample, this clonotype was seen a few times. The gene calls are TRBV3-1 and TRBJ1-1, with D perhaps TRBD1 (6 bases). Trimming pared 4 bases from V and 1 base from J, leaving 16 bases between. CDR3 length: 16 residues. Germline V gene data show CDR1 as LGHDT and CDR2 as YNNKEL (reference sequence). This CDR3 is CASSLGWGAGNTEAFF. The CDR3 nucleotides read TGTGCCAGCAGCCTAGGATGGGGGGCCGGGAACACTGAAGCTTTCTTT. Variable domain in full (rest from reference TRBV3-1 and TRBJ1-1): DTAVSQTPKYLVTQMGNDKSIKCEQNLGHDTMYWYKQDSKKFLKIMFSYNNKELIINETVPNRFSPKSPDKAHLNLHINSLELGDSAVYFCASSLGWGAGNTEAFFGQGTRLTVV.

There are many counts of this clonotype. The chain joins TRBV12-3 or TRBV12-4 to TRBJ1-1; D remains ambiguous. This CDR3 has 15 residues. V gave up 5 bases and J gave up 1 base, with 14 bases separating them. The CDR3: CASSVTRAKNTEAFF. For the CDR3, the DNA is TGTGCCAGCAGTGTAACGCGGGCAAAGAACACTGAAGCTTTCTTT.

This clonotype was detected many times. The V call is TRBV20-1, the J call TRBJ2-7, with D possibly matching TRBD2 (6 bases). The CDR3 is 16 amino acids. Trimming removed 0 bases from V and 2 bases from J, with 17 bases in between. In germline, CDR1 is DFQATT, CDR2 SNEGSKA (reference sequence). CDR3 residues: CSARDWEAGQAYEQYF. In nucleotides, the CDR3 is TGCAGTGCTAGAGATTGGGAGGCAGGACAAGCCTACGAGCAGTACTTC.

This clonotype was counted at least ten times. The chain combines TRBV28 with TRBJ1-2; TRBD1 agrees at 9 bases. Germline CDR1 is MDHEN and CDR2 is SYDVKM. The CDR3 has 14 residues. Trimming cost V 6 bases and J 2 bases; bases outside gene matches: 4. The CDR3 reads CASRTGTGNYGYTF. The CDR3 DNA reads as TGTGCCAGCAGGACCGGGACAGGGAACTATGGCTACACCTTC.

This clonotype was seen at least ten times. This chain connects TRBV10-3 to TRBJ2-2; D unresolved. Germline-derived CDR1 and CDR2 are ENHRY and SYGVKD. This CDR3 region has 14 residues. V shed 3 bases and J shed 1 base, with 6 bases lying between them. CDR3 DNA sequence: TGTGCCATCAGTGACTGGCAGAACACCGGGGAGCTGTTTTTT. Amino acids: CAISDWQNTGELFF.

This clonotype was counted ten times or more. The chain carries TRBV28 and TRBJ2-7; D perhaps matches TRBD1 (5 bases). Deletions cut 3 bases from V and 3 bases from J, with 12 bases between. Germline CDR1 is MDHEN and CDR2 is SYDVKM. The CDR3 covers 14 residues. In DNA, the CDR3 is TGTGCCAGCAGTTTTGAGTCAGGGTTCTACGAGCAGTACTTC. This translates into CASSFESGFYEQYF.

This clonotype was observed a handful of times. It may be a read error: a sequence one base away is much more abundant. The chain couples TRBV12-3 or TRBV12-4 to TRBJ2-1; no clear D gene. Trimming stripped 3 bases from V and 8 bases from J, with 5 bases between. The CDR3 consists of 11 residues. CDR3 sequence: CASSFSDEQFF. The CDR3 DNA sequence: TGTGCCAGCAGTTTTAGTGATGAGCAGTTCTTC.

For this clonotype: This likely traces to a read error, being one base from a far larger clone. V is TRBV6-1 and J is TRBJ1-1; D not resolved. Germline CDR1 is MNHNS and CDR2 is SASEGT. The CDR3 extends over 11 amino acids. The germline V and J ends were trimmed by 6 bases and 0 bases, with 2 bases remaining between them. The CDR3 region is CASRVNTEAFF. In DNA form, the CDR3 reads TGTGCCAGCAGGGTGAACACTGAAGCTTTCTTT.

This clonotype was detected only a few times. V gene TRBV4-1 combines with J gene TRBJ2-5; D remains ambiguous. The V gene lost 3 bases and the J gene lost 1 base, with 9 bases spanning the gap. Germline CDR1 MGHRA, CDR2 YSYEKL. There are 14 residues in the CDR3. The CDR3 sequence is CASSQTYSQETQYF. The CDR3 nucleotides read TGCGCCAGCAGCCAGACTTACAGCCAAGAGACCCAGTACTTC.

A few counts support this clonotype. The CDR3, as DNA: TGTGCCAGCAGCCAAGGACAGGGGAACGGGGAGCTGTTTTTT. This gives the protein CASSQGQGNGELFF. The chain joins TRBV3-1 to TRBJ2-2; 8 bases are shared with TRBD1. The CDR3 has 14 amino acids. Germline lookup yields CDR1 LGHDT and CDR2 YNNKEL (reference sequence). The V gene end was trimmed by 1 base and the J gene end by 7 bases; junction bases not matched to a gene: 2.

A word on this clonotype: A read error may explain this, as a much larger clone is one base away. This chain uses TRBV2 with TRBJ1-4; TRBD1 is a possible D gene (5 bases). This CDR3 has 12 residues. The V end lost 10 bases, the J end lost 8 bases, and 14 bases lay between the germline ends. CDR1 and CDR2 from the germline V gene are SNHLY and FYNNEI. CDR3 bases: TGTGCCATCGGGGACGATCGCGAAAAACTGTTTTTT. Translated: CAIGDDREKLFF. The full variable domain, in which reference TRBV2 and TRBJ1-4 provide the parts outside the CDR3, is EPEVTQTPSHQVTQMGQEVILRCVPISNHLYFYWYRQILGQKVEFLVSFYNNEISEKSEIFDDQFSVERPDGSNFTLKIRSTKLEDSAMYFCAIGDDREKLFFGSGTQLSVL.

This clonotype has more than one count but fewer than ten. The chain couples TRBV10-2 to TRBJ2-7; TRBD1 matches 9 bases. V lost 4 bases, J lost 1 base, and 2 bases stayed unmatched. This CDR3 contains 14 residues. CDR1 WSHSY and CDR2 SAAADI come from the germline V gene. The CDR3 DNA follows: TGCGCCAGCAGTGGGACAGGGGTATCCTACGAGCAGTACTTC. It encodes CASSGTGVSYEQYF.

This chain links TRBV29-1 with TRBJ2-3, with D perhaps matching TRBD1 (6 bases). The CDR3 is 14 amino acids. CDR1 SQVTM and CDR2 ANQGSEA come from the germline V gene. The germline V and J ends were trimmed by 8 bases and 2 bases, with 17 bases remaining between them. CDR3 sequence (DNA): TGCAGCTTGGGTTTCGGACAGTTCACAGATACGCAGTATTTT. It yields the protein CSLGFGQFTDTQYF.

This chain uses TRBV7-9 with TRBJ2-7, with a tentative D call TRBD2 (6 bases). The CDR3 consists of 15 residues. Trimming removed 1 base at V and 2 bases at J, with 12 bases between. Looked up from germline, CDR1 is SEHNR and CDR2 is FQNEAQ (reference sequence). The chain's CDR3 is CASSLGGGDTYEQYF. The CDR3 nucleotides read TGTGCCAGCAGCTTAGGAGGCGGGGATACCTACGAGCAGTACTTC.

This clonotype was recorded a few times. The chain combines TRBV25-1 with TRBJ1-2; D remains unclear. The CDR3 totals 14 residues. From germline, CDR1 is MGHDK and CDR2 SYGVNS. Trimming removed 0 bases at V and 7 bases at J, with 12 bases between. The CDR3 sequence: CASSEYLRAGGYTF. CDR3 sequence (DNA): TGTGCCAGCAGTGAATATCTGAGGGCAGGTGGCTACACCTTC.

Written as DNA, the CDR3 is TGCAGTGCTAGGAGCAGGGGTGGCCAAGAGACCCAGTACTTC. Encoded protein: CSARSRGGQETQYF. This chain joins TRBV20-1 and TRBJ2-5; D perhaps matches TRBD1 (6 bases). The V end was cut by 3 bases, the J end by 1 base, with 12 bases between. Germline CDR1 DFQATT, CDR2 SNEGSKA (reference sequence). The CDR3 consists of 14 residues.

This clonotype was found many times. The chain carries TRBV7-8 and TRBJ1-5; D is unresolved. Germline loops: CDR1 SGHVS, CDR2 FQNEAQ. V lost 1 base and J 5 bases, leaving 6 bases between the germline ends. This CDR3 is built from 13 residues. The CDR3 nucleotides read TGTGCCAGCAGCTTAGAAAGACATCAGCCCCAGCATTTT. This sequence encodes CASSLERHQPQHF.

This clonotype was detected only a few times. The V gene is TRBV11-2, the J gene TRBJ1-3; no clear D gene. In germline, CDR1 is SGHAT, CDR2 FQNNGV. CDR3 size: 17 residues. V was trimmed by 4 bases and J by 0 bases, leaving 16 bases between them. CDR3 DNA: TGTGCCAGCAGCTCTAATTTCGGACGGAGCTCTGGAAACACCATATATTTT. Its translation: CASSSNFGRSSGNTIYF.

This clonotype was counted ten times or more. V gene TRBV28 combines with J gene TRBJ1-4; 9 bases align to TRBD1. Per the germline V gene, CDR1 is MDHEN and CDR2 is SYDVKM. The CDR3 consists of 15 residues. Trimming at V came to 6 bases and at J to 8 bases, leaving 10 bases not matched to a gene. The CDR3 DNA sequence: TGTGCCAGCAGCTCTTACGGGACAGGGCCCGAAAAACTGTTTTTT. Protein: CASSSYGTGPEKLFF.

In this sample, this clonotype turned up many times. The chain joins TRBV7-3 to TRBJ1-1; D gene unclear. CDR3 length: 13 amino acids. CDR1 is SGHTA and CDR2 is FQGTGA in the germline V gene. Trimming took off 0 bases at V and 1 base at J, with 3 bases between the two ends. The DNA of the CDR3 is TGTGCCAGCAGCTTAACAGAGAACACTGAAGCTTTCTTT. It translates to CASSLTENTEAFF.

Only a few counts were recorded for this clonotype. The CDR3 here is CASSESLGAGNTIYF. CDR3 nucleotide sequence: TGTGCCAGCAGTGAATCTCTGGGGGCTGGAAACACCATATATTTT. V usage is TRBV25-1 and J usage is TRBJ1-3, with a possible D match to TRBD1 (5 bases). The germline gives CDR1 MGHDK, CDR2 SYGVNS. V was trimmed by 1 base and J by 2 bases, leaving 9 bases between them. The CDR3 loop spans 15 amino acids.

To note about this clonotype: The junction departs from germline at one end; a sequencing error may be responsible. The chain uses TRBV7-2 and TRBJ1-2; 9 positions agree with TRBD1. This CDR3 spans 14 amino acids. Germline-derived CDR1 and CDR2 are SGHTA and FQGNSA. The CDR3 loop is CASILGDRAYGHTF. The CDR3 coding sequence is TGTGCCAGCATTCTAGGGGACAGGGCGTATGGCCACACCTTC.

The chain couples TRBV11-2 to TRBJ2-1; TRBD1 matches 9 bases. Germline V CDR1 and CDR2: SGHAT, FQNNGV. The CDR3 is 13 amino acids. V lost 7 bases and J lost 5; bases outside the gene matches: 3. This chain's CDR3 is CASIQGANNEQFF. The CDR3 DNA reads TGTGCCAGCATACAGGGGGCCAACAATGAGCAGTTCTTC.

Many counts were recorded for this clonotype. The rearrangement links TRBV28 to TRBJ1-2; perhaps TRBD1 as D (5 bases). The V gene lost 5 bases and the J gene lost 8 bases, with 24 bases spanning the gap. This CDR3 contains 16 residues. The germline gives CDR1 MDHEN, CDR2 SYDVKM. CDR3 DNA sequence: TGTGCCAGCAGTCTCGACAGCCCCACACTTAACCAGGGCTACACCTTC. This sequence encodes CASSLDSPTLNQGYTF.